These 14 T cell receptor beta chains share one sample of origin, sequenced in a study of OX40 agonist ivuxolimab in advanced cancers. Sequenced by immunoSEQ multiplex PCR; TCRdb stores in-frame clones only, minus some. The sample includes over 10,000 clones, 80% of them seen just once. Sample: CD4+ or CD8+ T cells sorted from blood, taken in a trial of the OX40 agonist ivuxolimab. Receptors originate from an adult with an advanced solid tumor such as melanoma, head and neck, liver or kidney cancer.

The chain combines TRBV27 with TRBJ2-6; 7 bases agree with TRBD1. The CDR3 is 16 residues long. J lost 0 bases, V lost 6 bases, and 5 bases had no gene match. The germline V gene has CDR1 MNHEY and CDR2 SMNVEV (reference sequence). The CDR3 loop is CASSPGQISGANVLTF. CDR3 in DNA: TGTGCCAGCAGCCCGGGACAGATCTCTGGGGCCAACGTCCTGACTTTC.

The chain carries TRBV7-8 and TRBJ1-1; unclear D gene. This CDR3 region has 13 residues. Between the trimmed V and J ends, which lost 1 base and 4 bases, there was a span of 7 bases. Looked up from germline, CDR1 is SGHVS and CDR2 is FQNEAQ. CDR3 in amino acids: CASSLVRSTEAFF. CDR3 DNA: TGTGCCAGCAGCTTAGTTAGGAGCACTGAAGCTTTCTTT. Full variable domain (outside the CDR3, taken from reference TRBV7-8 and TRBJ1-1): GAGVSQSPRYKVAKRGQDVALRCDPISGHVSLFWYQQALGQGPEFLTYFQNEAQLDKSGLPSDRFFAERPEGSVSTLKIQRTQQEDSAVYLCASSLVRSTEAFFGQGTRLTVV.

The rearrangement links TRBV6-1 to TRBJ1-1, with a possible D match to TRBD1 (5 bases). The CDR3 extends over 14 amino acids. V lost 0 bases to trimming and J lost 5 bases, with 10 bases between them. Germline CDR1 is MNHNS and CDR2 is SASEGT. CDR3 DNA sequence: TGTGCCAGCAGTGAAGCCCGGGGGAGGACTGAAGCTTTCTTT. As protein: CASSEARGRTEAFF.

This clone has more than one count but fewer than ten. V usage is TRBV7-3 and J usage is TRBJ2-7, with no clear D. From germline, CDR1 is SGHTA and CDR2 FQGTGA. V shed 2 bases and J shed 1 base, with 9 bases lying between them. CDR3 length: 14 residues. CDR3 sequence reads: CASSLGHGSYEQYF. The CDR3 nucleotides are TGTGCCAGCAGCTTAGGGCACGGGTCCTACGAGCAGTACTTC.

V is TRBV7-6 and J is TRBJ2-5, with TRBD1 identical over 9 bases. Trimming at V came to 5 bases and at J to 3 bases, leaving 10 bases not matched to a gene. Germline CDR1 is SGHVS and CDR2 is FNYEAQ. This CDR3 has 16 amino acids. As DNA, the CDR3 is TGTGCCAGCAGCAATACCGGGACAGGGTACAAAGAGACCCAGTACTTC. Translating it yields CASSNTGTGYKETQYF.

The CDR3 bases are TGTGCCAGCAGTCCACAGGGAGGCGGAGCCTACGAGCAGTACTTC. Protein product: CASSPQGGGAYEQYF. The chain uses TRBV27 and TRBJ2-7; D may match TRBD1 or TRBD2 (6 bases each). This CDR3 is built from 15 residues. CDR1 and CDR2 from the germline V gene are MNHEY and SMNVEV (reference sequence). The germline V and J ends were trimmed by 5 bases and 2 bases, with 16 bases remaining between them.

This clone was seen once. V is TRBV2 and J is TRBJ1-4; D gene uncertain. Germline V gene data show CDR1 as SNHLY and CDR2 as FYNNEI. This CDR3 is 16 amino acids long. Between the trimmed V and J ends, which lost 2 bases and 0 bases, there was a span of 10 bases. CDR3 in amino acids: CASSEPNFATNEKLFF. The CDR3 nucleotides read TGTGCCAGCAGTGAACCAAACTTCGCAACTAATGAAAAACTGTTTTTT.

This chain uses TRBV5-3 with TRBJ1-1, with a possible D match to TRBD1 (5 bases). TRBV5-3 is annotated as an ORF whose role is uncertain. The V gene lost 4 bases and the J gene lost 1 base, with 11 bases spanning the gap. The CDR3 covers 14 residues. The CDR3 loop is CARSIPGRNTEAFF. The CDR3 DNA reads as TGTGCCAGAAGCATACCGGGACGGAACACTGAAGCTTTCTTT.

The rearrangement links TRBV2 to TRBJ2-7; possible D gene TRBD1, 6 bases. This CDR3 contains 13 residues. V was cut by 8 bases and J by 3 bases, with 14 bases left in between. The germline gives CDR1 SNHLY, CDR2 FYNNEI. CDR3 sequence (DNA): TGTGCCAGCGATGGGGGCAGTGGCTACGAGCAGTACTTC. It specifies CASDGGSGYEQYF. The full variable domain, completed using reference TRBV2 and TRBJ2-7, is EPEVTQTPSHQVTQMGQEVILRCVPISNHLYFYWYRQILGQKVEFLVSFYNNEISEKSEIFDDQFSVERPDGSNFTLKIRSTKLEDSAMYFCASDGGSGYEQYFGPGTRLTVT.

This sequence joins TRBV4-1 and TRBJ1-4; D gene uncertain. This CDR3 has 13 residues. Germline V gene sequence: CDR1 MGHRA, CDR2 YSYEKL. Trimming cost V 6 bases and J 3 bases, with 8 bases left between them. The CDR3 DNA sequence: TGCGCCAGCAGAAGGGAGGCTAATGAAAAACTGTTTTTT. Protein sequence: CASRREANEKLFF.

This clone was seen only a few times. The chain recombines TRBV9 with TRBJ2-5; D is unresolved. The CDR3 loop spans 13 amino acids. V gave up 4 bases and J gave up 4 bases, with 11 bases separating them. Germline CDR1 is SGDLS and CDR2 is YYNGEE. The CDR3 nucleotides are TGTGCCAGCAGCCTAAACCGAGGAGAGACCCAGTACTTC. Its protein product is CASSLNRGETQYF.

This chain joins TRBV5-6 and TRBJ2-2; D is unclear. This CDR3 comprises 14 residues. V was clipped by 4 bases and J by 4 bases, with 11 bases between them. Germline CDR1 and CDR2: SGHDT and YYEEEE. CDR3 loop: CASSPGWGTGELFF. The CDR3, as DNA: TGTGCCAGCAGCCCCGGGTGGGGCACCGGGGAGCTGTTTTTT.

This clone was detected once. V gene TRBV5-5 combines with J gene TRBJ1-1; D gene unclear. CDR3 size: 14 residues. Germline V gives CDR1 SGHKS, CDR2 YYEKEE (reference sequence). V shed 2 bases and J shed 1 base, with 9 bases lying between them. DNA for the CDR3: TGTGCCAGCAGCTTCGACCGGGCGAACACTGAAGCTTTCTTT. Residues: CASSFDRANTEAFF.

The rearrangement links TRBV28 to TRBJ2-1; 9 bases fit TRBD2. Germline CDR1 MDHEN, CDR2 SYDVKM. Trimming cost V 2 bases and J 0 bases; bases outside gene matches: 2. This CDR3 is built from 16 residues. CDR3 coding DNA: TGTGCCAGCAGTTTAGGCGGGGGGGACTCCTACAATGAGCAGTTCTTC. Amino acids: CASSLGGGDSYNEQFF. Based on the CDR3 plus reference TRBV28 and TRBJ2-1, the full variable domain is DVKVTQSSRYLVKRTGEKVFLECVQDMDHENMFWYRQDPGLGLRLIYFSYDVKMKEKGDIPEGYSVSREKKERFSLILESASTNQTSMYLCASSLGGGDSYNEQFFGPGTRLTVL.